The entry below describes one TCR beta chain. Its antigen is not yet known. No much larger clone exists at a distance of one base, and base qualities are not known. The CDR3 runs 15 amino acids, cysteine and phenylalanine included. Only the CDR3 DNA is retained, 45 bases long and in frame from the first base. CDR1 and CDR2, looked up from the germline V gene (reference sequence), are MNHEY and SMNVEV. The V end gives up 4 bases and the J end 6 bases, leaving 5 bases in the junction not matched to a gene. Participants in the prospective study were aged roughly 18 to 100 years, lived in 20 to 30 United States geographic areas, and enrolled through a virtual design. Cohort assignment in the prospective study relied on participant-reported clinical history from a screening survey and a study questionnaire. Recovered participants in ImmuneRACE Cohort 3 were defined by two consecutive negative NP/OP PCR tests, clearance by a healthcare professional, or resolution of symptoms. In the prospective study, mobile phlebotomists collected whole blood, serum and a nasopharyngeal or oropharyngeal swab from each participant. Participants in the prospective study had the option to provide additional blood draws and questionnaires over a roughly 2-month period. Before DNA extraction, prospective study blood samples were shipped either frozen or at room temperature.

This sample is part of a study of blood T cell repertoires in COVID-19 (TCRdb year 2020). Broadly, across the study: Samples from collaborators originated in the United States, Italy and Spain and spanned both the acute and convalescent phases of COVID-19. The dataset comprised deeply sampled blood TCRbeta repertoires from subjects exposed to, actively infected with, or recovered from COVID-19. The repertoires were made available in a free public database intended to serve as a resource for research on the immune response to SARS-CoV-2. The prospective study material was composed of cDNA or gDNA derived from T cells, B-cell-depleted T cells, or PBMCs. Where available, HLA class I and class II types were obtained from metadata supplied by the sample provider rather than from assay-based typing. A de-identified subject ID, COVID-19 status, age in years and sex were almost always included in the sample metadata. The samples were drawn from two sources: the first 160 participants of the ongoing ImmuneRACE study, and 1,254 subjects contributed by 6 global collaborators.

The paper's findings and limits, for the study overall: How much clinical and demographic metadata was included differed by source and by participant, and the metadata was provided uncurated.

TCRbeta CDR3 regions were amplified from genomic DNA using the immunoSEQ Assay, a bias-controlled multiplex PCR. The study's own analysis went as follows. The number of nucleated cells in each sample was estimated by amplification of reference gene primers within the assay. To quantify the absolute abundance of each unique TCRbeta CDR3 rearrangement, sequence reads were collapsed and filtered. For each sample, productive Simpson clonality was calculated by taking the square root of Simpson's diversity index across productive rearrangements. Sourced from immuneACCESS, this table was stored by TCRdb with only in-frame sequences that have V and J called. A share of the clones is absent; for the studies checked, an unresolved V gene accounts for under half, and the remainder has no known explanation. The V and J calls and clone size were taken over from that table, and D and trimming were inferred from the DNA. The sample contains 200,000 to 250,000 clones, 84% of them found a single time. The top ten hold approximately 6.2% of the sample.

Sequencing used PBMCs or T cells enriched from blood (not recorded which). The rearranged segments are TRBV27 and TRBJ2-1, with 11 junctional bases fitting TRBD2. The sequence derives from a woman aged 40 to 55 who had recovered from COVID-19. In nucleotides, the sequence is TGTGCCAGCAGTTCCGGGACTAGCGGTTTCAATGAGCAGTTCTTC. The resulting protein is CASSSGTSGFNEQFF.